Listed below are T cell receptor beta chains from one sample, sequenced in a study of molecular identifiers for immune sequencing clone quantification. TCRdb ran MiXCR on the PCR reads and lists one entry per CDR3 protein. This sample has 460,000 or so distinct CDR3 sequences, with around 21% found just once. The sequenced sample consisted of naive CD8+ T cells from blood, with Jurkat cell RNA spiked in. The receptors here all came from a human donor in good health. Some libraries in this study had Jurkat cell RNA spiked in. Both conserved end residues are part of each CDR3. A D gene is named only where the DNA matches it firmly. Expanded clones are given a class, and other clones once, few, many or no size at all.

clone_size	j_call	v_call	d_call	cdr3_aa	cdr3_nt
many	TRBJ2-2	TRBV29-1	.	CSVPTDNANTGELFF	TGCAGCGTTCCAACGGACAACGCGAACACCGGGGAGCTGTTTTTT
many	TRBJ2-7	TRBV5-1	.	CASSLNMYEQYF	TGCGCCAGCAGCTTGAACATGTACGAGCAGTACTTC
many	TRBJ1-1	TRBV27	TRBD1	CASSLRGDRGSTEAFF	TGTGCCAGCAGTTTAAGAGGGGACAGGGGGAGCACTGAAGCTTTCTTT
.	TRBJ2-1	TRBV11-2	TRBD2	CASSLVAGEGEQFF	TGTGCCAGCAGCTTAGTAGCGGGAGAAGGTGAGCAGTTCTTC
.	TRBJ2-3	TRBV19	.	CASSMQILNTDTQYF	TGTGCCAGTAGTATGCAGATTTTAAACACAGATACGCAGTATTTT
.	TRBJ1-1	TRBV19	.	CASSRSAITEAFF	TGTGCCAGTAGTAGATCCGCGATCACTGAAGCTTTCTTT
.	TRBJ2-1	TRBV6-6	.	CASSWVAEQFF	TGTGCCAGCAGTTGGGTCGCTGAGCAGTTCTTC
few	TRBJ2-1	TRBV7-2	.	CASSYLEEMRSYNEQFF	TGTGCCAGCAGCTACCTAGAGGAGATGCGGAGTTACAATGAGCAGTTCTTC
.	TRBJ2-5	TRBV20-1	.	CSARDVGGTSETKYF	TGCAGTGCTAGAGATGTTGGGGGGACCTCGGAGACCAAGTACTTC
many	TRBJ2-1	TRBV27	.	CASGIFGAEQFF	TGTGCCAGCGGCATTTTTGGGGCTGAGCAGTTCTTC
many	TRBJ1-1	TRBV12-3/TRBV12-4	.	CASSHNTEAFF	TGTGCCAGCAGCCATAATACTGAAGCTTTCTTT
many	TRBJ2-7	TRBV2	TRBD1	CASRVGTGPYEQYF	TGTGCCAGTCGAGTCGGGACAGGGCCCTACGAGCAGTACTTC
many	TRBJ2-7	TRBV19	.	CASSSGRYEQYF	TGTGCCAGTAGTTCCGGACGATACGAGCAGTACTTC
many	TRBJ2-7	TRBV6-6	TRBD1	CASSVTGDQYEQYF	TGTGCCAGCAGCGTCACAGGGGACCAATACGAGCAGTACTTC
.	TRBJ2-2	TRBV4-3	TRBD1	CASSQGGDRGSTGELFF	TGCGCCAGCAGCCAAGGAGGTGACAGGGGATCCACCGGGGAGCTGTTTTTT
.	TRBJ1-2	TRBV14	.	CASSPRQANYGYTF	TGTGCCAGCAGCCCCAGACAGGCAAACTATGGCTACACCTTC
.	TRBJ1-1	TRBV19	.	CASTWDANTEAFF	TGTGCCAGTACCTGGGACGCGAACACTGAAGCTTTCTTT
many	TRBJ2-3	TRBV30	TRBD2	CATGLVGTDTQYF	TGTGCCACCGGACTAGTGGGCACAGATACGCAGTATTTT
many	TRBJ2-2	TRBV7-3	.	CASSPTRNTGELFF	TGTGCCAGCAGCCCGACAAGGAACACCGGGGAGCTGTTTTTT
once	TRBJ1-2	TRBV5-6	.	CAGSLDGSNYGYTF	TGTGCCGGCAGCTTGGACGGGTCTAACTATGGCTACACCTTC
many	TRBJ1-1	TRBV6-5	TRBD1	CASSPGTAVGAFF	TGTGCCAGCAGTCCCGGGACAGCAGTAGGAGCTTTCTTT
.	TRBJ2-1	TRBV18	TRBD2	CASSLSSGSFADNEQFF	TGTGCCAGCTCACTGTCTAGCGGGAGTTTTGCGGACAATGAGCAGTTCTTC
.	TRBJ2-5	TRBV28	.	CASSPPGDPYQETQYF	TGTGCCAGCAGTCCTCCGGGGGACCCGTACCAAGAGACCCAGTACTTC
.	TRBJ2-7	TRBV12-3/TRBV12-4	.	CASSLVVTYEQYF	TGTGCCAGCAGTTTAGTGGTTACCTACGAGCAGTACTTC